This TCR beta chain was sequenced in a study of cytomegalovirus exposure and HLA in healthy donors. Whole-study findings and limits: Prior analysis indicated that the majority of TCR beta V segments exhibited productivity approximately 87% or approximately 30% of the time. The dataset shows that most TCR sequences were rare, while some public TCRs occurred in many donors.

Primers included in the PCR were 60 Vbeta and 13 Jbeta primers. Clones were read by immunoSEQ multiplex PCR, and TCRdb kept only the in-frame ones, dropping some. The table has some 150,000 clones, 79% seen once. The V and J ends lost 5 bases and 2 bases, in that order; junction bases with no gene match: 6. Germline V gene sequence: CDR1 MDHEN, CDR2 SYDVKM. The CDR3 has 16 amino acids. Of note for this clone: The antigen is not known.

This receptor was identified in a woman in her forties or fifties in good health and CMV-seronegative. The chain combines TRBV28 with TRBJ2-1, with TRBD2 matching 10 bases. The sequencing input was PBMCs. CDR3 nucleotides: TGTGCCAGCAGTACCAGACTAGCGGGCGCCTACAATGAGCAGTTCTTC. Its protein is CASSTRLAGAYNEQFF.